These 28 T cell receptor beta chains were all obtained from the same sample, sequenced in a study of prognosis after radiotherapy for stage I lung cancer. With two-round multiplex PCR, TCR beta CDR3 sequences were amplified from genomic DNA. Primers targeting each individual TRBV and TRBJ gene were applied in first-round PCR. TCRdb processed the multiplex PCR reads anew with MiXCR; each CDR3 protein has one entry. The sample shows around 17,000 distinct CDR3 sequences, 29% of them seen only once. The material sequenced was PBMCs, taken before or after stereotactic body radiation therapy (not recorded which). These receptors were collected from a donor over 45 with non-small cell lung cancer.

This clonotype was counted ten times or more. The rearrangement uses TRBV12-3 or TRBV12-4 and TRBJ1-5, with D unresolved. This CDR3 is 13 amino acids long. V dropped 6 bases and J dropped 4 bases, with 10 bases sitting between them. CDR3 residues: CASSLGRNQPQHF. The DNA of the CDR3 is TGTGCCAGCAGCCTTGGGAGGAATCAGCCCCAGCATTTT.

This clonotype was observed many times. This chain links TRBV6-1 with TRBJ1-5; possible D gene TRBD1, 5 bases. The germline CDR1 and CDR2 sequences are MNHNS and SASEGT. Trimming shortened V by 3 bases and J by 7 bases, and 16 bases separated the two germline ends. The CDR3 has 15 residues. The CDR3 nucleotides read TGTGCCAGCAGTGAGGGGGGGAGTCGTTACCAGCCCCAGCATTTT. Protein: CASSEGGSRYQPQHF.

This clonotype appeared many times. This chain's CDR3 is CASSQGLPGAHNEQFF. CDR3 DNA sequence: TGTGCCAGCAGCCAAGGCCTTCCGGGTGCACACAATGAGCAGTTCTTC. V and J are TRBV3-1 and TRBJ2-1; no firm D call. V was trimmed by 1 base and J by 5 bases, leaving 15 bases between them. The CDR3 loop spans 16 amino acids. CDR1 LGHDT and CDR2 YNNKEL come from the germline V gene (reference sequence).

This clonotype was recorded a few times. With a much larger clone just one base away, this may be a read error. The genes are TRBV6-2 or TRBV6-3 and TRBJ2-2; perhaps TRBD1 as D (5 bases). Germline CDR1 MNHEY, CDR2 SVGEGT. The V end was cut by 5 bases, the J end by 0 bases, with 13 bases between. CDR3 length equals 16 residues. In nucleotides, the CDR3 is TGTGCCAGCAGTAAACAGGTGGCAACGAACACCGGGGAGCTGTTTTTT. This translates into CASSKQVATNTGELFF.

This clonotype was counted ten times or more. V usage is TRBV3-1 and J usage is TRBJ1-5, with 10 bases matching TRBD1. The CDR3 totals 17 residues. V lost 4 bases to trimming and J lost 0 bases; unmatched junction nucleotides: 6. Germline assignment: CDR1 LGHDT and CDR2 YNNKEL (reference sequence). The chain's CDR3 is CASSPSGTGVSNQPQHF. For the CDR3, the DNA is TGTGCCAGCAGCCCGTCCGGGACAGGGGTTAGCAATCAGCCCCAGCATTTT. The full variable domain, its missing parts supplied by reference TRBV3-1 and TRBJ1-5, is DTAVSQTPKYLVTQMGNDKSIKCEQNLGHDTMYWYKQDSKKFLKIMFSYNNKELIINETVPNRFSPKSPDKAHLNLHINSLELGDSAVYFCASSPSGTGVSNQPQHFGDGTRLSIL.

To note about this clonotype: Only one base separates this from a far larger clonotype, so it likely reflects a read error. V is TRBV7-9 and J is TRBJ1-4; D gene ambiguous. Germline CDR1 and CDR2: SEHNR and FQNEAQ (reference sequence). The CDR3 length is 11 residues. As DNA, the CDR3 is TGTGCCAGCAGCTTAGGCGAAATACTGTTTTTT. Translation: CASSLGEILFF.

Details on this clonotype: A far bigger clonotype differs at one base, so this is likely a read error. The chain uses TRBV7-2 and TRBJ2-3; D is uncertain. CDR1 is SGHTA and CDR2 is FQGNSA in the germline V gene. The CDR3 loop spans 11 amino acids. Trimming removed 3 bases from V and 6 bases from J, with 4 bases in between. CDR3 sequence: CASSLRDTQYF. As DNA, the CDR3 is TGTGCCAGCAGCTTGCGGGATACGCAGTATTTT.

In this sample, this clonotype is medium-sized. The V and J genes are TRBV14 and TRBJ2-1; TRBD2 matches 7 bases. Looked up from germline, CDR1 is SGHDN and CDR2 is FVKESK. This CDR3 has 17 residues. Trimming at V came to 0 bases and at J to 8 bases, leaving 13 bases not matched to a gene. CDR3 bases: TGTGCCAGCAGCCAAGAGGTGGGAGGGCCGTTTATCGATGAGCAGTTCTTC. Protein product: CASSQEVGGPFIDEQFF.

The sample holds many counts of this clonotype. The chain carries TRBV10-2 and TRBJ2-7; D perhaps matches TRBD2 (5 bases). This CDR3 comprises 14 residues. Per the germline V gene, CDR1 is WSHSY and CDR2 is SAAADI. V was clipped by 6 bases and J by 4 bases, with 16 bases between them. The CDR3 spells CASRGGGGTYEQYF. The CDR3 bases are TGCGCCAGCAGAGGAGGAGGAGGAACTTACGAGCAGTACTTC.

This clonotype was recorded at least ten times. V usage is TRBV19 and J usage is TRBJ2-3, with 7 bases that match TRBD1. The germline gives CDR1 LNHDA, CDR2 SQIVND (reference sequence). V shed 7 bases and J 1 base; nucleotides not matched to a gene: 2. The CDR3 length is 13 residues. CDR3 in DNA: TGTGCCAGTATTGGACAGGGCACAGATACGCAGTATTTT. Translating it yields CASIGQGTDTQYF.

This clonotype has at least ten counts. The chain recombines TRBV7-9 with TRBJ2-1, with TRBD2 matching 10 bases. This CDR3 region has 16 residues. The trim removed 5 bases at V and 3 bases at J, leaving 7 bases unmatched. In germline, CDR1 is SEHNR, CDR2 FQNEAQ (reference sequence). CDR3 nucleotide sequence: TGTGCCAGCAGCCCAAGTAGGACTAGCGGCTACAATGAGCAGTTCTTC. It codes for CASSPSRTSGYNEQFF.

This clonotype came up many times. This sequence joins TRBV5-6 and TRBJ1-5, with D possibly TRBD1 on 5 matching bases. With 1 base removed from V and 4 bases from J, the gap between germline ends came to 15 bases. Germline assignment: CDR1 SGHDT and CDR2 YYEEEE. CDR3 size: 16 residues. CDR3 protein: CASSLKDTLFNQPQHF. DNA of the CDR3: TGTGCCAGCAGCTTGAAGGACACTCTCTTTAATCAGCCCCAGCATTTT.

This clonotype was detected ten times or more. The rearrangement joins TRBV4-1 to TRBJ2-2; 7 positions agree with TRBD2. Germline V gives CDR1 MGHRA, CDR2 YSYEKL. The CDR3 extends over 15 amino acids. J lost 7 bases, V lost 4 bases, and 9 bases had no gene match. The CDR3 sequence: CASSRRERDGGELFF. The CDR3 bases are TGCGCCAGCAGCCGCCGTGAGCGGGATGGCGGGGAGCTGTTTTTT.

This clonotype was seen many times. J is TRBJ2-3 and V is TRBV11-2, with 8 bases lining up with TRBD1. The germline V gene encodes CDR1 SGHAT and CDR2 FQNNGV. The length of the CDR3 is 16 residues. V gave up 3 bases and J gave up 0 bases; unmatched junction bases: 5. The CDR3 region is CASSLTGAPSTDTQYF. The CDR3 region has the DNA TGTGCCAGCAGCTTGACAGGGGCTCCTAGCACAGATACGCAGTATTTT.

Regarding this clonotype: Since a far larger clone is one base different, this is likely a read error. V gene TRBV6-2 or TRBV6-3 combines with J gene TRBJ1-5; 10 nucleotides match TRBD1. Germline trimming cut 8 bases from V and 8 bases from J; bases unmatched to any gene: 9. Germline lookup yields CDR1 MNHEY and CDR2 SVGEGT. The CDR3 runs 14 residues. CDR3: CASGRDRGIKPQHF. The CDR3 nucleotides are TGTGCCAGCGGCCGGGACAGGGGTATCAAGCCCCAGCATTTT.

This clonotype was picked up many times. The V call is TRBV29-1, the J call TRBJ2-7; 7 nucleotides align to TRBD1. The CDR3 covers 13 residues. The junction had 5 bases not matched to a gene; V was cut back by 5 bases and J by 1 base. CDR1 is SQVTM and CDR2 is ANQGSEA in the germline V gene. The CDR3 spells CSVSKQGSYEQYF. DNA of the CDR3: TGCAGCGTTTCCAAACAGGGGTCCTACGAGCAGTACTTC.

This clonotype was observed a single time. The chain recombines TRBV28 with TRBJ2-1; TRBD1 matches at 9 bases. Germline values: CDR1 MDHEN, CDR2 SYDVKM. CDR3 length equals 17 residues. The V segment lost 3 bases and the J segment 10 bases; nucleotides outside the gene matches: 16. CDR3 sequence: CASSFLGQGTGSREQFF. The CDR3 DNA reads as TGTGCCAGCAGTTTCCTCGGACAGGGGACAGGGTCTAGGGAGCAGTTCTTC.

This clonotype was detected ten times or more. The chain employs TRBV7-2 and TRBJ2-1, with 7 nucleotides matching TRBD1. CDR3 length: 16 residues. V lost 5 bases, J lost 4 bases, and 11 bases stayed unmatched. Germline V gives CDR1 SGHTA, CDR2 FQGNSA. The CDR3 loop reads CASSPKGAGTYNEQFF. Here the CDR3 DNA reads TGTGCCAGCAGCCCTAAGGGGGCGGGCACTTACAATGAGCAGTTCTTC.

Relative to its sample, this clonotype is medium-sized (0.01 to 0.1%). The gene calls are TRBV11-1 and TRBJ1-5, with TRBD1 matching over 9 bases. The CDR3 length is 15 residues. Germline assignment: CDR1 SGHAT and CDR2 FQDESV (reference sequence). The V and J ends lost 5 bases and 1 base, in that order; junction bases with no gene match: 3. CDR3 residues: CASSPGTGSNQPQHF. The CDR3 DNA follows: TGTGCCAGCAGCCCCGGGACAGGGAGCAATCAGCCCCAGCATTTT.

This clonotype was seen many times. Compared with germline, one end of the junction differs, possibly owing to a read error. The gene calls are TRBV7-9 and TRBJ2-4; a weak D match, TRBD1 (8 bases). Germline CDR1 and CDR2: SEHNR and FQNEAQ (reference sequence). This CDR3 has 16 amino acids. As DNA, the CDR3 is TGTGCCAGCAGCAACACAGGGGGAGCGGGAAGAAGCCAGTTGTTCTTC. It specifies CASSNTGGAGRSQLFF.

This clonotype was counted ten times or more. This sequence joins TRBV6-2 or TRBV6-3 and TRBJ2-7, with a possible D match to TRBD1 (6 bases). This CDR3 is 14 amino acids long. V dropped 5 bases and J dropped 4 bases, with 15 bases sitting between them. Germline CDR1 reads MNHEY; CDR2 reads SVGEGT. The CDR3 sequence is CASSPNGRGYEQYF. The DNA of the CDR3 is TGTGCCAGCAGTCCGAACGGCAGGGGTTACGAGCAGTACTTC.

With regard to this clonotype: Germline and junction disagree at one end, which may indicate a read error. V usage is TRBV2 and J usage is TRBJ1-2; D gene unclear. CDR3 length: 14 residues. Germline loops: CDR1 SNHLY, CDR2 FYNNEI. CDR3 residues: CTSSKEKGDGGYTF. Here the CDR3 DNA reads TGTACCAGCAGTAAAGAAAAGGGCGACGGTGGCTACACCTTC.

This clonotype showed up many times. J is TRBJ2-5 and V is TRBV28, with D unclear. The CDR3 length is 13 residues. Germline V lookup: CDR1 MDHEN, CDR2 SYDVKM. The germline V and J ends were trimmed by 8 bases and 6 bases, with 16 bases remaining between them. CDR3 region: CASVRAPTQTQYF. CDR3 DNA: TGTGCCAGCGTTAGGGCCCCTACTCAGACCCAGTACTTC.

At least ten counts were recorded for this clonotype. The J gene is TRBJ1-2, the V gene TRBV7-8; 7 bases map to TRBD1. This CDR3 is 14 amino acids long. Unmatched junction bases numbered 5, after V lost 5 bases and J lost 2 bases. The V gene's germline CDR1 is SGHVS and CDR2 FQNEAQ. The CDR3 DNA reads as TGTGCCAGCAGCCCGGGGACAGCGAACTATGGCTACACCTTC. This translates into CASSPGTANYGYTF.

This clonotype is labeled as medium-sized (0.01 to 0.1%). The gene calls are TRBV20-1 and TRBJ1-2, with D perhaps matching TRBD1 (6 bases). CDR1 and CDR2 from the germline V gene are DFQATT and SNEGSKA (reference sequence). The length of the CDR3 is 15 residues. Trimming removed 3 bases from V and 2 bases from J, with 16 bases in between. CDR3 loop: CSASDGFQGNYGYTF. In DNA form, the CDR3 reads TGCAGTGCTAGTGATGGATTCCAGGGGAACTATGGCTACACCTTC.

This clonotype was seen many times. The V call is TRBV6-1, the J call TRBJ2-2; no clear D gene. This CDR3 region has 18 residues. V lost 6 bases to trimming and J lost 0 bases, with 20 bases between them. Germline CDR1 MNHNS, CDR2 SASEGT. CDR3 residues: CASSHSIMVGTNTGELFF. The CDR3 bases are TGTGCCAGCAGCCATTCAATTATGGTCGGAACGAACACCGGGGAGCTGTTTTTT.

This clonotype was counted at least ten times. The CDR3 loop is CASRPRGGDEQYF. The CDR3 nucleotides are TGTGCCAGTAGACCTCGAGGGGGGGACGAGCAGTACTTC. The J gene is TRBJ2-7, the V gene TRBV19; a possible D gene is TRBD2 (7 bases). CDR1 and CDR2 from the germline V gene are LNHDA and SQIVND (reference sequence). Trimming stripped 6 bases from V and 5 bases from J, with 14 bases between. The length of the CDR3 is 13 residues.

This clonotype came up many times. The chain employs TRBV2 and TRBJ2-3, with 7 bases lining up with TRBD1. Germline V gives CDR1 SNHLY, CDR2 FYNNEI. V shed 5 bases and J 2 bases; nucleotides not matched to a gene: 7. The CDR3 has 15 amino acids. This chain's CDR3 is CASSYPGQNTDTQYF. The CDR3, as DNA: TGTGCCAGCAGTTATCCGGGACAGAACACAGATACGCAGTATTTT.